This T cell receptor beta chain was retrieved from a study of CD8 T cells in Susac syndrome. Details on this clonotype: The junction shows a germline mismatch at one end, possibly a read error.

The CDR3 is 17 amino acids. In contrast to the negatively isolated CD8+ and CD4+ T cells, TEMRA cells were FACS-enriched. Reverse transcription used roughly 0.5 to 1 ug RNA and random hexamers. TCR beta CDR3 was amplified by immunoSEQ covering 54 Vbeta and 13 Jbeta. Each CDR3 protein gets one entry after TCRdb re-called the immunoSEQ multiplex PCR reads with MiXCR. The sample includes roughly 150,000 distinct CDR3 sequences, about 94% seen only once; the top ten take 0.21%. The genes are TRBV23-1 and TRBJ2-1, with 9 bases aligning to TRBD1. TRBV23-1 is designated an ORF whose function remains uncertain. Specimen: CD8+ T cells from PBMCs. This sequence originates from a human donor with multiple sclerosis. The CDR3 DNA follows: TGCGCCAGCAGTCAACCGAACAGGGACAGGGCTGGCAATAAGCAGTTCTTC. As protein: CASSQPNRDRAGNKQFF.